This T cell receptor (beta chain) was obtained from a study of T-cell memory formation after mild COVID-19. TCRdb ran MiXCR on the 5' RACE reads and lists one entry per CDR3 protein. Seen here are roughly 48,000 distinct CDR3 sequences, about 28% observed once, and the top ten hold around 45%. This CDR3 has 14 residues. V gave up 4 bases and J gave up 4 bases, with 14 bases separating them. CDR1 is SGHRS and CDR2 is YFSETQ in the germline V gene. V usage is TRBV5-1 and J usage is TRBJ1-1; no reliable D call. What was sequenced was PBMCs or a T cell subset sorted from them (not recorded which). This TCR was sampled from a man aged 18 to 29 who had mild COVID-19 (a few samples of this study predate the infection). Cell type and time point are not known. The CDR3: CASSKFEGPTEAFF. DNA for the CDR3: TGCGCCAGCAGCAAGTTTGAGGGTCCCACTGAAGCTTTCTTT.